This is a list of T cell receptor beta chains from one sample in a study of PD-L1 blockade in urothelial cancer. Sequenced by immunoSEQ multiplex PCR; TCRdb stores in-frame clones only, minus some. The sample carries 37,000 or so clones, under 90% recorded once. The input for sequencing was PBMCs, taken around atezolizumab (anti-PD-L1) treatment. Every receptor here comes from a man aged 60 to 75 with urothelial cancer. The CDR3 runs from the conserved cysteine through the conserved F or W. A D gene is named only where the DNA matches it firmly. The listing skips clone size in some rows; elsewhere it reads once, few, many or a size class.

NA NA TRBJ2-5 TRBV4-2 TGTGCCAGCAGCCAAGATCCTGGCTCCCAAGAGACCCAGTACTTC CASSQDPGSQETQYF
NA TRBD1 TRBJ1-3 TRBV28 TGTGCCAGCAGCCGGGGGACAGAAGGCTCTGGAAACACCATATATTTT CASSRGTEGSGNTIYF
NA TRBD2 TRBJ2-3 TRBV2 TGTGCCAGCAGGAGCACTAGCGGGGCGGATACGCAGTATTTT CASRSTSGADTQYF
NA NA TRBJ2-1 TRBV4-1 TGCGCCAGCAGCCACCCGGGGGGCCGGAGGGCCAATGAGCAGTTCTTC CASSHPGGRRANEQFF
NA NA TRBJ2-3 TRBV28 TGTGCCAGCAGTACCGAACAGGGCGGAACAGATACGCAGTATTTT CASSTEQGGTDTQYF
NA TRBD1 TRBJ1-2 TRBV5-1 TGCGCCAGCAGCTTGGGGGGACAGGGTGATGGCTACACCTTC CASSLGGQGDGYTF
NA TRBD1 TRBJ1-4 TRBV28 TGTGCCAGCATCTCAGGGGGAGGTGAAAAACTGTTTTTT CASISGGGEKLFF
NA TRBD1 TRBJ2-3 TRBV19 TGTGCCAGTAGTTCGACAGGGGGCACAGATACGCAGTATTTT CASSSTGGTDTQYF
NA NA TRBJ1-2 TRBV5-4 TGTGCCAGCAGCCTCCAGGGGCCTTCTACTAACTATGGCTACACCTTC CASSLQGPSTNYGYTF
NA NA TRBJ2-2 TRBV30 TGTGCCTGGAGGGGGCGACTCAATTCTAGGGGCACCGGGGAGCTGTTTTTT CAWRGRLNSRGTGELFF
few TRBD2 TRBJ2-5 TRBV5-1 TGCGCCAGCAGCCTGACTAGCGGGGACCACCAAGAGACCCAGTACTTC CASSLTSGDHQETQYF
few NA TRBJ2-7 TRBV28 TGTGCCAGCAGGGGAGAGGACAGTAACGACGAGCAGTACTTC CASRGEDSNDEQYF
NA TRBD1 TRBJ1-2 TRBV5-1 TGCGCCAGCAGCCCCGGGGACAGGGCCAATAACTATGGCTACACCTTC CASSPGDRANNYGYTF
few TRBD2 TRBJ2-2 TRBV28 TGTGCCAGCAGTTTAGGGCTAGCGGGGAACACCGGGGAGCTGTTTTTT CASSLGLAGNTGELFF
NA TRBD1 TRBJ2-7 TRBV29-1 TGCAGCGTTGATGGGACAGGGTTGTACGAGCAGTACTTC CSVDGTGLYEQYF
NA TRBD1 TRBJ2-7 TRBV19 TGTGCCAGTAGTATAGACCGCGGGACAGGGATATCCTACGAGCAGTACTTC CASSIDRGTGISYEQYF
few TRBD1 TRBJ1-6 TRBV28 TGTGCCAGCAGTTTATCGACAGGGGGTCGTAATTCACCCCTCCACTTT CASSLSTGGRNSPLHF
NA TRBD1 TRBJ1-2 TRBV30 TGTGCCTGGAGTCCCACAGGGGCTGTTCGTGGCTACACCTTC CAWSPTGAVRGYTF
NA NA TRBJ2-1 TRBV5-4 TGTGCCAGCAGCCCCGACAGATACAATGAGCAGTTCTTC CASSPDRYNEQFF
NA NA TRBJ2-7 TRBV28 TGTGCCAGCAAATGGGTGTGGGCCCCAAACTACGAGCAGTACTTC CASKWVWAPNYEQYF
NA NA TRBJ2-7 TRBV28 TGTGCCAGCAGGGGGGGGCGCGAGCAGTACTTC CASRGGREQYF
NA TRBD1 TRBJ1-2 TRBV7-9 TGTGCCAGCAGCTTATTGGGACAGGGGGCGTGGGGCTACACCTTC CASSLLGQGAWGYTF
once TRBD2 TRBJ2-5 TRBV7-2 TGTGCCAGCAGCGCGACTAGCGGGGAAGAGACCCAGTACTTC CASSATSGEETQYF
NA NA TRBJ2-6 TRBV30 TGTGCCTGGAGTCTCGGCGGGACTGGGGCCAACGTCCTGACTTTC CAWSLGGTGANVLTF
NA NA TRBJ2-7 TRBV27 TGTGCCAGCAGTTTATATGAGAGCTCCTACGAGCAGTACTTC CASSLYESSYEQYF
NA TRBD2 TRBJ2-5 TRBV29-1 TGCAGCGGTGCTCAAGCGGGGGGAGGCGAGACCCAGTACTTC CSGAQAGGGETQYF
few TRBD1 TRBJ1-2 TRBV9 TGTGCCAGCAGCGTAGCGACAGGGTTGTTTGGTGGCTACACCTTC CASSVATGLFGGYTF
NA NA TRBJ2-7 TRBV5-1 TGCGCCAGCAGAGCAGGGCTCGCCTACGAGCAGTACTTC CASRAGLAYEQYF
once TRBD1 TRBJ2-4 TRBV5-4 TGTGCCAGCAGCGGTCAGGGGGCTCAAAACATTCAGTACTTC CASSGQGAQNIQYF
NA NA TRBJ2-7 TRBV6-5 TGTGCCAGCAGTTTCGGTGAGGGCAGTGGATCCTACGAGCAGTACTTC CASSFGEGSGSYEQYF
NA NA TRBJ2-7 TRBV7-6 TGTGCCAGCAGCGGAGGGAGCCCTCGGGAGCAGTACTTC CASSGGSPREQYF
NA TRBD1 TRBJ1-1 TRBV7-2 TGTGCCAGCAGCTTACATGGGACAGGGGGCACTGAAGCTTTCTTT CASSLHGTGGTEAFF
NA NA TRBJ1-5 TRBV9 TGTGCCAGCAGCGTAGGGGCAGCTCAGCCCCAGCATTTT CASSVGAAQPQHF